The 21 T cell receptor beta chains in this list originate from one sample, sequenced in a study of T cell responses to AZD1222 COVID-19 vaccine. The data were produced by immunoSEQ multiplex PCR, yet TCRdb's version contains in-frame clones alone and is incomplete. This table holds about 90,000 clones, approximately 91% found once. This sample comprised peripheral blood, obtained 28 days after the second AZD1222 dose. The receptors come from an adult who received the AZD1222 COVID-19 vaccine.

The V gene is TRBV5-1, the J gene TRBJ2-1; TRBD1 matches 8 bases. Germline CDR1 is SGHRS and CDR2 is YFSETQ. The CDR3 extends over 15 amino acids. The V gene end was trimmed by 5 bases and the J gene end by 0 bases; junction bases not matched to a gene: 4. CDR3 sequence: CASSNTGGSYNEQFF. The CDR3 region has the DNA TGCGCCAGCAGTAATACAGGGGGCTCCTACAATGAGCAGTTCTTC.

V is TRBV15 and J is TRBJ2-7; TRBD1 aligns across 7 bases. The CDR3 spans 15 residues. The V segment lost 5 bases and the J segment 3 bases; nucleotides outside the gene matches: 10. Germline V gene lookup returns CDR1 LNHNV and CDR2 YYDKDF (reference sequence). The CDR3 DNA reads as TGTGCCACCAGCGGCCACAGGGGCGCCAGCTACGAGCAGTACTTC. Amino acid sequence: CATSGHRGASYEQYF.

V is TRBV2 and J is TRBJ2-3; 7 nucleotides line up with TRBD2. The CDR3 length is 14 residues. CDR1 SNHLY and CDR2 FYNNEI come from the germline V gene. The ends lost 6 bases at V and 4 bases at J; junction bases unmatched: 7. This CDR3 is CASSSGGFADTQYF. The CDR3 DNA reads TGTGCCAGCAGCTCCGGGGGGTTCGCAGATACGCAGTATTTT.

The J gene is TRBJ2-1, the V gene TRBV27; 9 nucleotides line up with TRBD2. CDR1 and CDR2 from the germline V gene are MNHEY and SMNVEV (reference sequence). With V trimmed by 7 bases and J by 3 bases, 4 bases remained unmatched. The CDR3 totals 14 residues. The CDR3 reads CASTLAGFYNEQFF. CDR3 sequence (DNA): TGTGCCAGCACCCTAGCGGGGTTCTACAATGAGCAGTTCTTC.

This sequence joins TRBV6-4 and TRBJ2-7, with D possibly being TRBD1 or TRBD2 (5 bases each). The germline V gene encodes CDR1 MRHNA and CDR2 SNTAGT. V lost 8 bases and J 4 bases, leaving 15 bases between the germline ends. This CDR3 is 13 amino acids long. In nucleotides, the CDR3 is TGTGCCAGCCTGGGACGGGTAGCGTACGAGCAGTACTTC. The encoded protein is CASLGRVAYEQYF.

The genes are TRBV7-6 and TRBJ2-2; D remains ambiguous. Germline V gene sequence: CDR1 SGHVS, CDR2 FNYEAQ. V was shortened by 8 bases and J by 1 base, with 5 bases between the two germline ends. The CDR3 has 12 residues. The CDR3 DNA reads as TGTGCCAGCTTGGGGAACACCGGGGAGCTGTTTTTT. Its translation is CASLGNTGELFF.

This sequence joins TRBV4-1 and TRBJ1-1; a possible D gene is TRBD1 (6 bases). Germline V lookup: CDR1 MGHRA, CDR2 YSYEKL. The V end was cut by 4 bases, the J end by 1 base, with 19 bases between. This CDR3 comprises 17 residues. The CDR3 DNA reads TGCGCCAGCAGCCCAACACCGGGGGGCAGGCGGAACACTGAAGCTTTCTTT. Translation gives CASSPTPGGRRNTEAFF.

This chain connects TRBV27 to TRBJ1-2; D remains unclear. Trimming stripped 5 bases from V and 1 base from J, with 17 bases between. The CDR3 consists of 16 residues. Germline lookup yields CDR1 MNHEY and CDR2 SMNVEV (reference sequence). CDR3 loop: CASSPHAQAHNYGYTF. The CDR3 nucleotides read TGTGCCAGCAGTCCACACGCCCAGGCACATAACTATGGCTACACCTTC.

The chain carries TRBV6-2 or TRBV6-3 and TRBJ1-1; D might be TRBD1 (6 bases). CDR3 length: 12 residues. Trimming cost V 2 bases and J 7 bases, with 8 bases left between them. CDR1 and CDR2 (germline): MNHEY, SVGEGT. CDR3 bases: TGTGCCAGCAGTTACGGGGGCAGTGAAGCTTTCTTT. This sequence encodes CASSYGGSEAFF.

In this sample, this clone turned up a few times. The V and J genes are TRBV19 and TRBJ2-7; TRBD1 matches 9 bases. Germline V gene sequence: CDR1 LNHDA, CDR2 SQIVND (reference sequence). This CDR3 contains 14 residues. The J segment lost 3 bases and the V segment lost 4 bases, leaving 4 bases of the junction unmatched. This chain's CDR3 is CASSTGQGFYEQYF. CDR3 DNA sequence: TGTGCCAGTAGTACCGGACAGGGGTTCTACGAGCAGTACTTC.

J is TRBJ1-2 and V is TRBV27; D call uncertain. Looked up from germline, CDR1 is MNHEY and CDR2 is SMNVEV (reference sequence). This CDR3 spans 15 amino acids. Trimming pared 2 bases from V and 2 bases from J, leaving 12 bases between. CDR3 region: CASSLTFIANYGYTF. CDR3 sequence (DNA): TGTGCCAGCAGTTTAACGTTCATAGCCAACTATGGCTACACCTTC.

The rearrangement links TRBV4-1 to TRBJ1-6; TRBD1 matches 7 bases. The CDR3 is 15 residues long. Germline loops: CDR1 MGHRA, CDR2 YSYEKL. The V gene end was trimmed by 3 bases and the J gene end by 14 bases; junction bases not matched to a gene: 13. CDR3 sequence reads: CASSQPDRDLRALHF. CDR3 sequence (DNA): TGCGCCAGCAGCCAGCCCGACAGGGACCTTCGGGCCCTCCACTTT.

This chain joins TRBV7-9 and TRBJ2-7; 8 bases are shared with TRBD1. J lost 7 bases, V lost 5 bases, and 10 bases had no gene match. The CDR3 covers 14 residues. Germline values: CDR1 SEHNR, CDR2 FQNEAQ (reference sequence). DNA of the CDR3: TGTGCCAGCAGCATGACCCAGGGGGCCGAGGAGCAGTACTTC. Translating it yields CASSMTQGAEEQYF. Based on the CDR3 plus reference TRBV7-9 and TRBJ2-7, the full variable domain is DTGVSQNPRHKITKRGQNVTFRCDPISEHNRLYWYRQTLGQGPEFLTYFQNEAQLEKSRLLSDRFSAERPKGSFSTLEIQRTEQGDSAMYLCASSMTQGAEEQYFGPGTRLTVT.

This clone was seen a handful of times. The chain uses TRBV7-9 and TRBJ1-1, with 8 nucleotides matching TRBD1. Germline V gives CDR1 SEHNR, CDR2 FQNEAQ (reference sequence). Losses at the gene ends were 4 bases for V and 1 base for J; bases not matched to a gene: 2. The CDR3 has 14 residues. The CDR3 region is CASSSTGANTEAFF. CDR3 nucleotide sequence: TGTGCCAGCAGCTCGACAGGGGCGAACACTGAAGCTTTCTTT.

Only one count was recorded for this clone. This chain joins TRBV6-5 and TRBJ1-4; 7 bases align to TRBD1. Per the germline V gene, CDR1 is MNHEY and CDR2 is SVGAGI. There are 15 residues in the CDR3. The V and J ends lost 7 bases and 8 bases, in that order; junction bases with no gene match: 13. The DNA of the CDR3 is TGTGCCAGCAAGCTAAACCGGGACAGACGGGAAAAACTGTTTTTT. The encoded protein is CASKLNRDRREKLFF.

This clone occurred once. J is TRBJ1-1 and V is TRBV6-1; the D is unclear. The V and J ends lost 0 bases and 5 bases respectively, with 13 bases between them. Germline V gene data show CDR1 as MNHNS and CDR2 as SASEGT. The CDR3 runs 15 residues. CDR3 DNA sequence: TGTGCCAGCAGTGAAGCGTCGGCAGGACGGACTGAAGCTTTCTTT. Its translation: CASSEASAGRTEAFF.

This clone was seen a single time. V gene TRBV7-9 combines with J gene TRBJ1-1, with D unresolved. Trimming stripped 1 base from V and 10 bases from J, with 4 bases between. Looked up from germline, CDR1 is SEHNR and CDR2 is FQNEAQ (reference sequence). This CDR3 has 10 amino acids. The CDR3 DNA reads TGTGCCAGCAGCTTAGATGGAGCTTTCTTT. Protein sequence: CASSLDGAFF.

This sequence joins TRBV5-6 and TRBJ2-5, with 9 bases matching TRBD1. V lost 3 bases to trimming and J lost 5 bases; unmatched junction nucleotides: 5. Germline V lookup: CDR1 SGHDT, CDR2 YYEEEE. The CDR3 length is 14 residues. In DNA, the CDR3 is TGTGCCAGCAGCTGGGACAGGGTAGGCGAGACCCAGTACTTC. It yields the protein CASSWDRVGETQYF.

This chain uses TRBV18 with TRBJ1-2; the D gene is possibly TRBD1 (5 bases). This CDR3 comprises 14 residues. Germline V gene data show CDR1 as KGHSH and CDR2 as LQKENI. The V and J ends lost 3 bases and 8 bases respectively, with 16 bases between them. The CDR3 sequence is CASSPAIGALGYTF. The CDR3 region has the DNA TGTGCCAGCTCACCGGCGATAGGGGCCCTGGGCTACACCTTC.

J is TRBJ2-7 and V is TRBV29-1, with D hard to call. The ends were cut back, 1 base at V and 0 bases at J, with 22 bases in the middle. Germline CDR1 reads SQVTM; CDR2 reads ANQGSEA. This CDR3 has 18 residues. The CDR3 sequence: CSVEVLKSDSPSSYEQYF. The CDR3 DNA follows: TGCAGCGTTGAAGTTCTGAAATCAGACTCACCGAGCTCCTACGAGCAGTACTTC.

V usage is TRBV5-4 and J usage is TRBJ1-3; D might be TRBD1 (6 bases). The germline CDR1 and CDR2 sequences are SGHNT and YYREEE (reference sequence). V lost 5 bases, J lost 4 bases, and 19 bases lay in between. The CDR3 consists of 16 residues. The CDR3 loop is CASSRADGGEGNTIYF. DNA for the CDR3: TGTGCCAGCAGTAGAGCGGACGGGGGCGAAGGAAACACCATATATTTT.